This T cell receptor beta chain comes out of a study of T-cell reconstitution after alpha-beta-depleted transplantation in children. Findings of the study overall: The authors attributed T-cell counts and diversity one year after transplant mostly to newly produced T cells. High day-60 TCRbeta diversity in some patients came from surviving recipient T cells and thymic progenitors. Reportedly, only several hundred clones from non-depleted graft cells drove alpha-beta T-cell counts at about two months.

CDR1 and CDR2 (germline): LNHDA, SQIVND (reference sequence). CDR3 length: 15 residues. With V trimmed by 6 bases and J by 4 bases, 11 bases remained unmatched. Construction of the TCRbeta library involved unique molecular identifiers. TCRdb re-analysed the PCR reads in MiXCR, keeping a single row per CDR3 protein. Among some 110,000 distinct CDR3 sequences listed, about a tenth were seen once. As regards this clonotype: Its antigen remains unidentified.

Sequenced here: PBMCs, sampled before TCRalphabeta/CD19-depleted stem cell transplant. This sequence originates from a boy between 2 and 10 years old with acute lymphoblastic leukemia, due to receive a stem cell transplant. The chain uses TRBV19 and TRBJ1-1; TRBD1 matches 7 bases. In DNA, the CDR3 is TGTGCCAGTAGCCTTCACAGGGGTAGTGGCACTGAAGCTTTCTTT. Protein sequence: CASSLHRGSGTEAFF.